Listed here are 27 T cell receptor beta chains from one sample, sequenced in a study of blood T cells in healthy people across ages. It was with a sample-barcoded 5' primer and a J-beta primer mix that a second PCR of roughly 6 to 11 cycles was run. TCRdb independently ran MiXCR on the 5' RACE reads; one entry per CDR3 protein. The sample includes 700,000 to 1,000,000 distinct CDR3 sequences, under 55% of them seen just once. Sequences were obtained from blood. These receptors all stem from a man aged 55 to 70 in good health.

The genes are TRBV28 and TRBJ2-5, with TRBD1 identical over 8 bases. V was clipped by 2 bases and J by 11 bases; unmatched bases: 13. Germline V gives CDR1 MDHEN, CDR2 SYDVKM. CDR3 size: 15 residues. The CDR3 DNA sequence: TGTGCCAGCAGTTTAGGAAGGGACAGGCCGTGGGAGCAGTACTTC. It is translated as CASSLGRDRPWEQYF.

This clonotype has only a few counts. This chain uses TRBV14 with TRBJ2-1; 11 nucleotides align to TRBD2. The V segment lost 2 bases and the J segment 6 bases; nucleotides outside the gene matches: 3. In germline, CDR1 is SGHDN, CDR2 FVKESK. The CDR3 is 15 residues long. In DNA, the CDR3 is TGTGCCAGCAGCCAATACCTAGCGGGGGGCAATGAGCAGTTCTTC. It is translated as CASSQYLAGGNEQFF. The full variable domain, in which reference TRBV14 and TRBJ2-1 provide the parts outside the CDR3, is EAGVTQFPSHSVIEKGQTVTLRCDPISGHDNLYWYRRVMGKEIKFLLHFVKESKQDESGMPNNRFLAERTGGTYSTLKVQPAELEDSGVYFCASSQYLAGGNEQFFGPGTRLTVL.

This chain joins TRBV5-5 and TRBJ2-7; 8 nucleotides line up with TRBD1. Germline V lookup: CDR1 SGHKS, CDR2 YYEKEE (reference sequence). The CDR3 consists of 19 residues. Trimming removed 0 bases from V and 5 bases from J; junction bases left unmatched: 19. CDR3 bases: TGTGCCAGCAGCTTGGAAGGTGGCCCTCCAGGGGGCGCGTTGGACGAGCAGTACTTC. This codes for CASSLEGGPPGGALDEQYF.

This chain links TRBV4-3 with TRBJ1-4, with 9 positions matching TRBD1. The V and J ends lost 4 bases and 8 bases, in that order; junction bases with no gene match: 11. The CDR3 runs to 16 residues. Germline assignment: CDR1 LGHNA and CDR2 YSLEER. CDR3 sequence: CASSLDGTGFREKLFF. The DNA for the CDR3 is TGCGCCAGCAGCCTCGATGGGACAGGGTTTCGAGAAAAACTGTTTTTT.

The V and J genes are TRBV7-8 and TRBJ1-4; a possible D gene is TRBD1 (5 bases). The CDR3 length is 16 residues. V was pared by 1 base and J by 7 bases, with 16 bases between. The germline CDR1 and CDR2 sequences are SGHVS and FQNEAQ. This CDR3 is CASSLVTRQGREKLFF. The CDR3 bases are TGTGCCAGCAGCTTAGTTACTAGGCAGGGTCGTGAAAAACTGTTTTTT. Full variable domain (rest looked up from reference TRBV7-8 and TRBJ1-4): GAGVSQSPRYKVAKRGQDVALRCDPISGHVSLFWYQQALGQGPEFLTYFQNEAQLDKSGLPSDRFFAERPEGSVSTLKIQRTQQEDSAVYLCASSLVTRQGREKLFFGSGTQLSVL.

This clonotype has just a few counts. The chain recombines TRBV7-9 with TRBJ2-5, with TRBD2 as a possible D gene (5 bases). The V end was cut by 6 bases, the J end by 4 bases, with 15 bases between. The CDR3 runs to 14 residues. Germline CDR1 reads SEHNR; CDR2 reads FQNEAQ (reference sequence). CDR3 bases: TGTGCCAGCAGACCAAGCGGCCCTCGAGAGACCCAGTACTTC. It specifies CASRPSGPRETQYF.

The rearrangement uses TRBV11-2 and TRBJ2-7; 7 bases line up with TRBD1. The CDR3 is made up of 14 amino acids. Germline V CDR1 and CDR2: SGHAT, FQNNGV. Trimming cost V 1 base and J 7 bases; bases outside gene matches: 7. This CDR3 is CASSLGQGEGEQYF. The CDR3 DNA is TGTGCCAGCAGCTTAGGACAGGGAGAGGGGGAGCAGTACTTC. Drawing the rest from reference TRBV11-2 and TRBJ2-7, the complete variable domain is EAGVAQSPRYKIIEKRQSVAFWCNPISGHATLYWYQQILGQGPKLLIQFQNNGVVDDSQLPKDRFSAERLKGVDSTLKIQPAKLEDSAVYLCASSLGQGEGEQYFGPGTRLTVT.

This clonotype was found a few times. The chain has TRBV29-1 and TRBJ2-7; weak D call: TRBD2 (6 bases). The CDR3 extends over 11 amino acids. V was cut by 7 bases and J by 4 bases, with 11 bases left in between. Germline assignment: CDR1 SQVTM and CDR2 ANQGSEA. The CDR3 DNA follows: TGCAGCGCCGGCCGGGGGTACGAGCAGTACTTC. Residues: CSAGRGYEQYF.

J is TRBJ1-5 and V is TRBV12-3 or TRBV12-4; D gene unclear. V gave up 6 bases and J gave up 2 bases, with 11 bases separating them. The CDR3 is 14 residues long. The CDR3 nucleotides are TGTGCCAGCAGAGTCAATAGCGGCAATCAGCCCCAGCATTTT. Residues: CASRVNSGNQPQHF.

As to this clonotype: This may be a read error, as it is one base from a much larger clone. This rearrangement joins TRBV5-1 to TRBJ2-5, with a tentative D call TRBD1 (6 bases). Germline V gene sequence: CDR1 SGHRS, CDR2 YFSETQ. V was cut by 1 base and J by 11 bases, with 18 bases left in between. This CDR3 region has 14 residues. The CDR3 sequence is CASSLTGTYNEQYF. The CDR3 nucleotides are TGCGCCAGCAGCTTGACAGGGACCTACAATGAGCAGTACTTC.

The chain uses TRBV25-1 and TRBJ2-1; 13 nucleotides align to TRBD2. CDR1 MGHDK and CDR2 SYGVNS come from the germline V gene. V shed 4 bases and J 2 bases; nucleotides not matched to a gene: 5. The CDR3 runs 17 residues. Written as DNA, the CDR3 is TGTGCCAGCAGTGGGGGACTAGCGGGGCCCCCCTACAATGAGCAGTTCTTC. This codes for CASSGGLAGPPYNEQFF. Variable domain in full (rest from reference TRBV25-1 and TRBJ2-1): EADIYQTPRYLVIGTGKKITLECSQTMGHDKMYWYQQDPGMELHLIHYSYGVNSTEKGDLSSESTVSRIRTEHFPLTLESARPSHTSQYLCASSGGLAGPPYNEQFFGPGTRLTVL.

The rearrangement uses TRBV6-6 and TRBJ1-1, with 11 bases lining up with TRBD1. The ends lost 5 bases at V and 3 bases at J; junction bases unmatched: 5. The germline gives CDR1 MNHNY, CDR2 SVGAGI (reference sequence). The CDR3 is 15 amino acids. The DNA for the CDR3 is TGTGCCAGCAGTAATCCGGGACAGGGGGACACTGAAGCTTTCTTT. It is translated as CASSNPGQGDTEAFF.

On this clonotype: Given a much more abundant clone one base away, this may be a read error. The chain uses TRBV29-1 and TRBJ2-7; possibly TRBD2 for D (6 bases). The germline CDR1 and CDR2 sequences are SQVTM and ANQGSEA. V lost 6 bases and J lost 3, with 18 bases in between. The CDR3 totals 14 residues. The CDR3 DNA is TGCAGCGTCGCGGGACGCCCTTTTCACTACGAGCAGTACTTC. Protein sequence: CSVAGRPFHYEQYF.

In its sample, this clonotype was seen a few times. The chain has TRBV20-1 and TRBJ2-1; perhaps TRBD1 as D (5 bases). V lost 1 base and J lost 3, with 10 bases in between. The CDR3 contains 14 residues. Looked up from germline, CDR1 is DFQATT and CDR2 is SNEGSKA (reference sequence). CDR3 DNA sequence: TGCAGTGCTAGAGGTAGCAGGGACTACAATGAGCAGTTCTTC. It translates to CSARGSRDYNEQFF.

This clonotype came up a few times. This chain uses TRBV20-1 with TRBJ2-3, with 11 bases aligning to TRBD2. V lost 5 bases to trimming and J lost 2 bases; unmatched junction nucleotides: 15. The germline V gene has CDR1 DFQATT and CDR2 SNEGSKA (reference sequence). CDR3 length: 18 amino acids. The CDR3: CSAAMASGGPADTDTQYF. CDR3 DNA: TGCAGTGCTGCTATGGCTAGCGGGGGGCCGGCCGACACAGATACGCAGTATTTT.

This clonotype occurred a few times. The rearrangement joins TRBV27 to TRBJ2-3; D uncertain. The CDR3 runs to 15 residues. The germline V gene encodes CDR1 MNHEY and CDR2 SMNVEV (reference sequence). V was clipped by 4 bases and J by 1 base, with 12 bases between them. The CDR3 coding sequence is TGTGCCAGCAGTTATAAAAAACCTGGCACAGATACGCAGTATTTT. It encodes CASSYKKPGTDTQYF.

The chain carries TRBV3-1 and TRBJ2-1; 9 bases align to TRBD2. Germline CDR1 reads LGHDT; CDR2 reads YNNKEL (reference sequence). The V and J ends lost 3 bases and 3 bases, in that order; junction bases with no gene match: 6. The CDR3 sequence is 16 residues long. Here the CDR3 DNA reads TGTGCCAGCAGCCACCGGGGGACTAGCTTCTACAATGAGCAGTTCTTC. This sequence encodes CASSHRGTSFYNEQFF.

This chain connects TRBV3-1 to TRBJ2-7; D might be TRBD2 (6 bases). This CDR3 comprises 16 residues. CDR1 LGHDT and CDR2 YNNKEL come from the germline V gene (reference sequence). Trimming took 0 bases from V and 2 from J, leaving 14 bases between them. CDR3 protein: CASSQDRGLPTYEQYF. The CDR3 nucleotides are TGTGCCAGCAGCCAAGATAGGGGACTTCCGACCTACGAGCAGTACTTC.

The chain combines TRBV12-3 or TRBV12-4 with TRBJ1-6; TRBD1 aligns across 11 bases. The CDR3 runs 16 residues. J was trimmed by 4 bases and V by 7 bases; bases with no gene match: 6. CDR3 coding DNA: TGTGCCAGCATCCAGGACAGGGGGCGGTATAATTCACCCCTCCACTTT. Its translation is CASIQDRGRYNSPLHF.

This chain links TRBV4-3 with TRBJ2-7; 7 nucleotides align to TRBD1. The germline V gene encodes CDR1 LGHNA and CDR2 YSLEER. The CDR3 is made up of 13 amino acids. V dropped 5 bases and J dropped 1; count of bases not matched to a gene: 2. The CDR3 protein is CASSADRSYEQYF. The CDR3 coding sequence is TGCGCCAGCAGCGCGGACAGGTCCTACGAGCAGTACTTC.

The rearrangement uses TRBV7-2 and TRBJ2-5, with 9 bases lining up with TRBD1. V dropped 5 bases and J dropped 5; count of bases not matched to a gene: 9. The CDR3 has 15 amino acids. CDR1 and CDR2 from the germline V gene are SGHTA and FQGNSA. The CDR3 spells CASSASGTGSETQYF. In DNA, the CDR3 is TGTGCCAGCAGCGCTTCCGGGACAGGGAGTGAGACCCAGTACTTC.

The chain is built from TRBV5-1 and TRBJ2-1; D is tentatively TRBD1 or TRBD2 (6 bases each). With 4 bases removed from V and 7 bases from J, the gap between germline ends came to 18 bases. This CDR3 has 15 residues. Per germline, CDR1 SGHRS and CDR2 YFSETQ. The CDR3 region is CASSAPWGANNEQFF. CDR3 sequence (DNA): TGCGCCAGCAGCGCACCATGGGGGGCGAATAATGAGCAGTTCTTC.

This chain joins TRBV28 and TRBJ2-5; D might be TRBD2 (5 bases). The CDR3 spans 11 residues. With 4 bases removed from V and 11 bases from J, the gap between germline ends came to 11 bases. Germline loops: CDR1 MDHEN, CDR2 SYDVKM. The CDR3 bases are TGTGCCAGCAGTTACTCCTCGGGGCAGTACTTC. It yields the protein CASSYSSGQYF.

This chain links TRBV4-1 with TRBJ2-1, with D maybe TRBD2 (6 bases). V lost 1 base to trimming and J lost 5 bases, with 9 bases between them. Germline CDR1 MGHRA, CDR2 YSYEKL. CDR3 length: 14 amino acids. CDR3 DNA sequence: TGCGCCAGCAGCCAAGGTCGCGGGGACAATGAGCAGTTCTTC. Amino acids: CASSQGRGDNEQFF.

This clonotype occurred once. This could be a read error, since a much larger clone is one nucleotide away. The chain couples TRBV15 to TRBJ2-1, with no clear D. CDR1 LNHNV and CDR2 YYDKDF come from the germline V gene (reference sequence). This CDR3 spans 16 amino acids. DNA of the CDR3: TGTGTCACCAGCAGAGATCCCGGGCTTCGGATCAATGAGCAGTTCTTC. The encoded protein is CVTSRDPGLRINEQFF. Supplemented by reference TRBV15 and TRBJ2-1, the full variable domain reads DAMVIQNPRYQVTQFGKPVTLSCSQTLNHNVMYWYQQKSSQAPKLLFHYYDKDFNNEADTPDNFQSRRPNTSFCFLDIRSPGLGDTAMYLCVTSRDPGLRINEQFFGPGTRLTVL.

The chain recombines TRBV4-1 with TRBJ2-3; D perhaps matches TRBD1 (6 bases). Germline lookup yields CDR1 MGHRA and CDR2 YSYEKL. The V end lost 8 bases, the J end lost 1 base, and 13 bases lay between the germline ends. The CDR3 is made up of 14 amino acids. The CDR3 spells CASGSRTGTDTQYF. The CDR3 DNA follows: TGCGCCAGCGGAAGCCGGACAGGCACAGATACGCAGTATTTT.

The chain links TRBV11-3 to TRBJ2-5; 7 nucleotides align to TRBD1. The DNA end is a closer match to TRBJ2-7, so the J assignment may be wrong. From germline, CDR1 is SGHNT and CDR2 YENEEA. The CDR3 spans 16 residues. CDR3 in amino acids: CASSLGPGQRAYEQYF. The CDR3 bases are TGTGCCAGCTCCCTAGGGCCGGGACAGCGAGCCTACGAGCAGTACTTC.